These T cell receptor beta chains were read from a single sample in a study of T cell responses to AZD1222 COVID-19 vaccine. The method was immunoSEQ multiplex PCR; TCRdb's version includes in-frame clones alone and lacks a portion of them. The table shows 100,000 to 120,000 clones, with around 90% occurring only once. The sample consisted of peripheral blood, taken 28 days after the second AZD1222 dose. The receptors derive from an adult who received the AZD1222 COVID-19 vaccine. CDR3s include the opening cysteine and the closing phenylalanine or tryptophan. A D gene is named only where the DNA matches it firmly. Expanded clones get a size class; other rows say once, few or many, or leave the size out.

D,size,V,J,CDR3,DNA
NA,NA,TRBV11-2,TRBJ2-7,CASSLDRGLHF,TGTGCCAGCAGCTTAGATCGGGGGCTCCACTTC
NA,few,TRBV19,TRBJ2-6,CASSISLSGANVLTF,TGTGCCAGTAGTATATCGCTCTCTGGGGCCAACGTCCTGACTTTC
NA,once,TRBV5-1,TRBJ1-2,CASSDGTPWEGYTF,TGCGCCAGCAGCGACGGGACACCATGGGAGGGCTACACCTTC
NA,NA,TRBV5-1,TRBJ2-2,CASSLGTGGTGELFF,TGCGCCAGCAGCTTGGGGACGGGCGGGACCGGGGAGCTGTTTTTT
TRBD2,NA,TRBV6-6,TRBJ2-3,CASSASGKVDTQYF,TGTGCCAGCAGTGCCAGCGGGAAGGTAGATACGCAGTATTTT
NA,NA,TRBV27,TRBJ1-1,CASSRARAHTEAFF,TGTGCCAGCAGTAGGGCCAGGGCGCACACTGAAGCTTTCTTT
TRBD1,NA,TRBV18,TRBJ1-4,CASSPRTGFNEKLFF,TGTGCCAGCTCACCAAGGACAGGGTTTAATGAAAAACTGTTTTTT
NA,once,TRBV3-1/TRBV3-2,TRBJ2-2,CASSLDPLRTGELFF,TGTGCCAGCAGCTTGGATCCACTTCGGACCGGGGAGCTGTTTTTT
TRBD1,NA,TRBV6-5,TRBJ1-2,CASSYSTGVGYTF,TGTGCCAGCAGTTACTCGACAGGGGTTGGCTACACCTTC
NA,NA,TRBV2,TRBJ1-1,CASNPLEGVNTEAFF,TGTGCCAGCAATCCCCTTGAGGGCGTCAACACTGAAGCTTTCTTT
TRBD1,NA,TRBV10-2,TRBJ1-4,CASRAGTGRDEKLFF,TGCGCCAGCAGAGCCGGGACAGGGCGGGATGAAAAACTGTTTTTT